The 2 T cell receptor beta chains below come from one sample, sequenced in a study of Graves' ophthalmopathy and Graves' hyperthyroidism. Investigators amplified TCR beta CDR3 regions from RNA transcripts. HTBI-primed first-round RT-PCR preceded second-round multiplex PCR. Via MiXCR, TCRdb re-called the multiplex PCR reads, giving one row per CDR3 protein. The sample shows 900,000 to 1,200,000 distinct CDR3 sequences, about two fifths of them seen only once. Sequenced input: peripheral blood or thyroid tissue (not recorded which). Receptors originate from an adult man with Graves' hyperthyroidism.

Remarks on this clonotype: It may be a read error: a sequence one base away is much more abundant. This chain joins TRBV13 and TRBJ1-4, with D possibly TRBD1 on 6 matching bases. V dropped 5 bases and J dropped 5 bases, with 15 bases sitting between them. Germline lookup yields CDR1 PRHDT and CDR2 FYEKMQ (reference sequence). The CDR3 contains 15 residues. This CDR3 reads CASSERDNFNEKLFF. CDR3 bases: TGTGCCAGCAGCGAGAGGGACAATTTCAATGAAAAACTGTTTTTT.

J is TRBJ2-7 and V is TRBV20-1, with D perhaps TRBD2 (5 bases). V lost 0 bases, J lost 0 bases, and 12 bases lay in between. CDR1 and CDR2 from the germline V gene are DFQATT and SNEGSKA (reference sequence). The CDR3 is 15 amino acids. CDR3 sequence (DNA): TGCAGTGCTAGAGATGGAACGGGAAGCTCCTACGAGCAGTACTTC. Residues: CSARDGTGSSYEQYF.